A selection of T cell receptor beta chains follows, all from one sample in a study of control samples from healthy donors and cancer patients. Here immunoSEQ multiplex PCR was the method, and the copy in TCRdb shows in-frame clones only, minus some. Of more than 110,000 clones in the sample, about nine tenths were seen once. Specimen: blood. These TCRs come from a woman aged 25 to 39 in good health. CDR3s include the opening cysteine and the closing phenylalanine or tryptophan. D genes are given only for firm matches.

V,D,length,CDR3
TRBV5-4,TRBD2,14,CASSSSGRAGEQYF
TRBV6-6,NA,12,CASSLVSDTQYF
TRBV28,TRBD1,14,CASSLLGTGTEQYF
TRBV19,NA,17,CASGELTHGLIGEKLFF
TRBV10-1,NA,13,CASRRTGNTEAFF
TRBV30,NA,13,CAWSKGSTYEQYF
TRBV5-4,NA,16,CASSPARQGGGEKLFF
TRBV29-1,TRBD1,15,CSVVTGMGGYSEAFF
TRBV19,NA,14,CASSIPGVAAEQYF
TRBV6-6,TRBD2,17,CASSLTLAGASYNEQFF
TRBV3-1/TRBV3-2,NA,15,CASSQGAIPYNEQFF
TRBV6-4,TRBD2,15,CASSATGGEGNIQYF
TRBV25-1,NA,12,CASKSDGDTQYF
TRBV27,TRBD1,14,CASSQTGPTYEQYF
TRBV9,NA,15,CASTVGAVTYNEQFF